The clone carrying this TCR beta chain was seen just once. Its cognate antigen is unknown. It may be a read error: a sequence one base away is much more abundant. This specimen belongs to a study of OX40 agonist ivuxolimab in advanced cancers. Trimming left V 5 bases short and J 6 bases short, with 4 bases between. The CDR3 length is 10 residues. Germline-derived CDR1 and CDR2 are MNHEY and SVGAGI. General study points: There were also nonresponders showing low normalized T-cell clonal expansion.

Method: immunoSEQ multiplex PCR; TCRdb's copy keeps in-frame clones and lacks some. Of about 50,000 clones detected, over 70% appear once; the ten largest clones hold 3% to 5%. This chain connects TRBV6-5 to TRBJ2-5, with unresolved D. The sequence derives from an adult with an advanced solid tumor such as melanoma, head and neck, liver or kidney cancer. The input for sequencing was CD4+ or CD8+ T cells sorted from blood, taken in a trial of the OX40 agonist ivuxolimab. As DNA, the CDR3 is TGTGCCAGCAGTAAACAGACCCAGTACTTC. Its translation: CASSKQTQYF.